The 21 T cell receptor beta chains presented below share a single source sample, sequenced in a study of T cell changes during pregnancy in multiple sclerosis. Repertoires were generated with immunoSEQ multiplex PCR, while TCRdb's copy carries only in-frame clones and drops some. The sample includes about 59,000 clones, around 93% seen only once; the top ten take approximately 0.34%. Here the sequenced sample was CD4+ T cells from peripheral blood mononuclear cells, taken before pregnancy. The receptor source for this set is a female donor with multiple sclerosis, enrolled in a pregnancy study.

This rearrangement joins TRBV28 to TRBJ2-4, with 13 bases lining up with TRBD2. Trimming cost V 5 bases and J 3 bases; bases outside gene matches: 7. Per germline, CDR1 MDHEN and CDR2 SYDVKM. CDR3 length equals 17 residues. The CDR3 here is CASSLLAGGGGKNIQYF. The DNA of the CDR3 is TGTGCCAGCAGTCTACTAGCGGGAGGGGGGGGCAAAAACATTCAGTACTTC.

The chain employs TRBV14 and TRBJ2-1; 9 bases align to TRBD2. Germline CDR1 and CDR2: SGHDN and FVKESK. The CDR3 runs 17 residues. V was pared by 3 bases and J by 1 base, with 7 bases of the junction left unmatched. The CDR3 region is CASSHHIAGVSYNEQFF. For the CDR3, the DNA is TGTGCCAGCAGCCATCATATAGCGGGAGTTTCCTACAATGAGCAGTTCTTC.

This chain connects TRBV9 to TRBJ2-7; no definite D call. The germline V and J ends were trimmed by 0 bases and 6 bases, with 13 bases remaining between them. CDR1 and CDR2 (germline): SGDLS, YYNGEE. The CDR3 has 14 residues. In DNA, the CDR3 is TGTGCCAGCAGCGTAGGGGCAGGCCAGAGCGAGCAGTACTTC. Its translation is CASSVGAGQSEQYF.

This chain uses TRBV4-3 with TRBJ2-3; D not certain. CDR1 and CDR2 (germline): LGHNA, YSLEER. The V end was cut by 1 base, the J end by 4 bases, with 9 bases between. The CDR3 covers 14 residues. The CDR3, as DNA: TGCGCCAGCAGCCAAGGTCGCGGCCCAGATACGCAGTATTTT. This encodes CASSQGRGPDTQYF.

The sample holds one count of this clone. This rearrangement joins TRBV18 to TRBJ2-2; 10 bases match TRBD1. In germline, CDR1 is KGHSH, CDR2 LQKENI. Trimming took 5 bases from V and 7 from J; bases not matched to a gene: 10. This CDR3 is built from 16 residues. This CDR3 reads CASSSGQGQGVGELFF. As DNA, the CDR3 is TGTGCCAGCTCATCGGGACAGGGGCAAGGAGTCGGGGAGCTGTTTTTT.

The chain links TRBV7-2 to TRBJ2-1, with TRBD2 as a possible D gene (5 bases). The ends were cut back, 0 bases at V and 5 bases at J, with 8 bases in the middle. Germline CDR1 reads SGHTA; CDR2 reads FQGNSA. This CDR3 contains 14 residues. CDR3 coding DNA: TGTGCCAGCAGCTTAGCGGTACTAGACAATGAGCAGTTCTTC. As protein: CASSLAVLDNEQFF.

V usage is TRBV28 and J usage is TRBJ2-4; D is perhaps TRBD1 (6 bases). The ends were cut back, 4 bases at V and 4 bases at J, with 8 bases in the middle. The germline V gene has CDR1 MDHEN and CDR2 SYDVKM. The CDR3 is 13 amino acids. CDR3: CASSSRGKNIQYF. For the CDR3, the DNA is TGTGCCAGCAGTTCCAGGGGAAAAAACATTCAGTACTTC.

The V gene is TRBV15, the J gene TRBJ2-7; D is ambiguous. V dropped 4 bases and J dropped 5 bases, with 15 bases sitting between them. CDR1 and CDR2 from the germline V gene are LNHNV and YYDKDF (reference sequence). The CDR3 is 14 amino acids. CDR3 in amino acids: CATSNPPPQDEQYF. The CDR3 DNA reads TGTGCCACCAGCAATCCGCCCCCCCAGGACGAGCAGTACTTC.

The chain joins TRBV7-9 to TRBJ2-2, with D tentatively TRBD2 (6 bases). The germline V gene has CDR1 SEHNR and CDR2 FQNEAQ (reference sequence). Trimming shortened V by 5 bases and J by 3 bases, and 10 bases separated the two germline ends. The CDR3 covers 14 residues. The CDR3 here is CASSRLGDTGELFF. The DNA of the CDR3 is TGTGCCAGCAGCAGACTAGGGGACACCGGGGAGCTGTTTTTT.

This chain uses TRBV7-2 with TRBJ2-1; 9 nucleotides match TRBD1. The CDR3 totals 14 residues. The germline CDR1 and CDR2 sequences are SGHTA and FQGNSA. The V segment lost 5 bases and the J segment 7 bases; nucleotides outside the gene matches: 6. CDR3: CASSKGTGYNEQFF. DNA for the CDR3: TGTGCCAGCAGCAAAGGGACAGGGTATAATGAGCAGTTCTTC. Drawing the rest from reference TRBV7-2 and TRBJ2-1, the complete variable domain is GAGVSQSPSNKVTEKGKDVELRCDPISGHTALYWYRQSLGQGLEFLIYFQGNSAPDKSGLPSDRFSAERTGGSVSTLTIQRTQQEDSAVYLCASSKGTGYNEQFFGPGTRLTVL.

The rearrangement joins TRBV2 to TRBJ2-5, with a tentative D call TRBD1 (6 bases). The CDR3 is made up of 15 amino acids. CDR1 is SNHLY, CDR2 FYNNEI, per germline. V shed 6 bases and J shed 4 bases, with 18 bases lying between them. The CDR3 sequence is CASRGYRAGRETQYF. In DNA, the CDR3 is TGTGCCAGCAGGGGATACAGGGCAGGCAGAGAGACCCAGTACTTC.

J is TRBJ1-1 and V is TRBV19, with a tentative D call TRBD1 (5 bases). V gave up 7 bases and J gave up 3 bases, with 15 bases separating them. This CDR3 region has 14 residues. Germline values: CDR1 LNHDA, CDR2 SQIVND (reference sequence). The CDR3: CASKRGRGYTEAFF. CDR3 in DNA: TGTGCCAGTAAAAGGGGTAGAGGATACACTGAAGCTTTCTTT.

The chain couples TRBV7-2 to TRBJ1-2; D call uncertain. The CDR3 extends over 12 amino acids. V lost 7 bases to trimming and J lost 8 bases, with 14 bases between them. Germline V gene sequence: CDR1 SGHTA, CDR2 FQGNSA. Written as DNA, the CDR3 is TGTGCCAGCACCGACCCCACGCGGGGCTACACCTTC. Translating it yields CASTDPTRGYTF.

The chain has TRBV11-2 and TRBJ2-6; D may be TRBD1 (5 bases). This CDR3 is 18 amino acids long. The ends were cut back, 1 base at V and 0 bases at J, with 13 bases in the middle. Germline V gene sequence: CDR1 SGHAT, CDR2 FQNNGV. In nucleotides, the CDR3 is TGTGCCAGCAGCTTAGTACTACAGGTCCCCTCTGGGGCCAACGTCCTGACTTTC. This codes for CASSLVLQVPSGANVLTF.

CDR3 DNA sequence: TGTGCCAGCAGTTTGGTGCGGGCCTACAATGAGCAGTTCTTC. Residues: CASSLVRAYNEQFF. The chain carries TRBV28 and TRBJ2-1, with D possibly being TRBD2 (5 bases). The CDR3 loop spans 14 amino acids. Germline assignment: CDR1 MDHEN and CDR2 SYDVKM. Between the trimmed V and J ends, which lost 3 bases and 2 bases, there was a span of 8 bases.

The chain carries TRBV5-1 and TRBJ2-3, with 12 bases aligning to TRBD2. CDR3 length: 18 amino acids. Per the germline V gene, CDR1 is SGHRS and CDR2 is YFSETQ. V lost 3 bases and J lost 2; bases outside the gene matches: 10. The CDR3 DNA follows: TGCGCCAGCAGCTCCCGCTCGACTAGCGGGAGTCCCACAGATACGCAGTATTTT. Residues: CASSSRSTSGSPTDTQYF.

This clone was picked up one time. V is TRBV6-1 and J is TRBJ1-3, with a weak D call TRBD1 (5 bases). CDR3 size: 14 residues. Deletions cut 6 bases from V and 0 bases from J, with 9 bases between. Germline V gives CDR1 MNHNS, CDR2 SASEGT. For the CDR3, the DNA is TGTGCCAGCAGGGACACCTTCTCTGGAAACACCATATATTTT. It encodes CASRDTFSGNTIYF.

The chain combines TRBV13 with TRBJ1-2, with TRBD1 identical over 8 bases. The CDR3 has 16 amino acids. Germline CDR1 and CDR2: PRHDT and FYEKMQ (reference sequence). V gave up 5 bases and J gave up 4 bases; unmatched junction bases: 12. In DNA, the CDR3 is TGTGCCAGCAGCCCCCCCGGGACAGGAGGAATCTATGGCTACACCTTC. Amino acids: CASSPPGTGGIYGYTF.

The chain links TRBV25-1 to TRBJ2-1, with D possibly TRBD2 on 6 matching bases. Germline loops: CDR1 MGHDK, CDR2 SYGVNS. The CDR3 extends over 15 amino acids. Trimming pared 3 bases from V and 3 bases from J, leaving 12 bases between. The CDR3 spells CASSDAGPSYNEQFF. The CDR3 nucleotides read TGTGCCAGCAGTGATGCGGGACCGAGCTACAATGAGCAGTTCTTC.

The chain uses TRBV14 and TRBJ2-7; D perhaps matches TRBD2 (5 bases). CDR1 is SGHDN and CDR2 is FVKESK in the germline V gene. Trimming removed 4 bases from V and 2 bases from J, with 12 bases in between. The CDR3 contains 14 residues. As DNA, the CDR3 is TGTGCCAGCAGCCGGCCGGGAACTCCCTACGAGCAGTACTTC. Amino acid sequence: CASSRPGTPYEQYF. Full variable domain (missing parts from reference TRBV14 and TRBJ2-7): EAGVTQFPSHSVIEKGQTVTLRCDPISGHDNLYWYRRVMGKEIKFLLHFVKESKQDESGMPNNRFLAERTGGTYSTLKVQPAELEDSGVYFCASSRPGTPYEQYFGPGTRLTVT.

The V gene is TRBV5-6, the J gene TRBJ1-5, with D possibly TRBD1 on 5 matching bases. Trimming left V 5 bases short and J 6 bases short, with 9 bases between. Germline V gene data show CDR1 as SGHDT and CDR2 as YYEEEE. The CDR3 contains 12 residues. The CDR3 is CASRVGGQPQHF. The CDR3, as DNA: TGTGCCAGCAGAGTGGGGGGTCAGCCCCAGCATTTT.